What follows are 21 T cell receptor beta chains derived from one specimen sequenced in a study of cytomegalovirus exposure and HLA in healthy donors. 13 Jbeta primers and 60 Vbeta primers were used for the PCR. The method was immunoSEQ multiplex PCR; TCRdb's version includes in-frame clones alone and lacks a portion of them. The sample has 250,000 to 300,000 clones, around four fifths seen once. Sequencing input: PBMCs. Receptor source: a woman between 40 and 50 years old in good health and CMV-seropositive.

V gene TRBV28 combines with J gene TRBJ1-5, with a tentative D call TRBD1 (6 bases). The CDR3 sequence is 17 residues long. Germline CDR1 reads MDHEN; CDR2 reads SYDVKM. The germline V and J ends were trimmed by 6 bases and 0 bases, with 18 bases remaining between them. CDR3 residues: CASSSPGAPNSNQPQHF. The CDR3 DNA reads as TGTGCCAGCAGCTCTCCAGGGGCACCAAATAGCAATCAGCCCCAGCATTTT.

The V gene is TRBV5-4, the J gene TRBJ2-7; 8 nucleotides agree with TRBD2. The CDR3 spans 16 residues. Germline values: CDR1 SGHNT, CDR2 YYREEE (reference sequence). V lost 3 bases, J lost 0 bases, and 8 bases stayed unmatched. The CDR3 DNA reads TGTGCCAGCAGCTCCCGGGTAGCGGGGACCTCCTACGAGCAGTACTTC. Amino acids: CASSSRVAGTSYEQYF.

The chain recombines TRBV7-8 with TRBJ2-7, with a possible D match to TRBD2 (6 bases). V was trimmed by 0 bases and J by 2 bases, leaving 14 bases between them. Germline V gives CDR1 SGHVS, CDR2 FQNEAQ. This CDR3 comprises 16 residues. CDR3 in DNA: TGTGCCAGCAGCTTAGCCCGTGGAGGGGCCGCCTACGAGCAGTACTTC. It specifies CASSLARGGAAYEQYF.

The chain links TRBV30 to TRBJ1-4; the match to TRBD1 covers 8 bases. This CDR3 is 15 amino acids long. Losses at the gene ends were 1 base for V and 7 bases for J; bases not matched to a gene: 8. Germline V CDR1 and CDR2: GTSNPN, SVGIG (reference sequence). This chain's CDR3 is CAWSDADRVTEKLFF. In nucleotides, the CDR3 is TGTGCCTGGAGTGATGCGGACAGGGTAACTGAAAAACTGTTTTTT. Looking up the rest from reference TRBV30 and TRBJ1-4 gives the full variable domain: SQTIHQWPATLVQPVGSPLSLECTVEGTSNPNLYWYRQAAGRGLQLLFYSVGIGQISSEVPQNLSASRPQDRQFILSSKKLLLSDSGFYLCAWSDADRVTEKLFFGSGTQLSVL.

V and J are TRBV27 and TRBJ2-7; tentative D call: TRBD2 (6 bases). The CDR3 is 14 residues long. Germline CDR1 is MNHEY and CDR2 is SMNVEV (reference sequence). Trimming removed 5 bases at V and 7 bases at J, with 18 bases between. The CDR3 loop is CASSRRDRGWEQYF. In nucleotides, the CDR3 is TGTGCCAGCAGTCGGCGGGACCGAGGGTGGGAGCAGTACTTC.

V usage is TRBV6-6 and J usage is TRBJ1-2; D not certain. Germline V gives CDR1 MNHNY, CDR2 SVGAGI (reference sequence). Between the trimmed V and J ends, which lost 7 bases and 1 base, there was a span of 13 bases. This CDR3 has 14 residues. The CDR3 here is CASTPHSFNYGYTF. The CDR3 DNA follows: TGTGCCAGCACGCCCCACTCCTTTAACTATGGCTACACCTTC.

This clone has only a few counts. This chain uses TRBV7-3 with TRBJ1-2; D not resolved. This CDR3 has 16 residues. Trimming removed 5 bases from V and 0 bases from J, with 16 bases in between. Germline V CDR1 and CDR2: SGHTA, FQGTGA. The CDR3 protein is CASSPISGRSNYGYTF. The CDR3 nucleotides read TGTGCCAGCAGCCCAATCAGCGGGCGATCTAACTATGGCTACACCTTC.

This chain joins TRBV27 and TRBJ1-3, with D possibly TRBD1 on 6 matching bases. CDR3 length: 15 residues. Between the trimmed V and J ends, which lost 3 bases and 1 base, there was a span of 10 bases. From germline, CDR1 is MNHEY and CDR2 SMNVEV (reference sequence). The CDR3 region is CASSFRTGSGNTIYF. The DNA of the CDR3 is TGTGCCAGCAGTTTTCGAACAGGGTCTGGAAACACCATATATTTT.

This clone was counted between two and nine times. The gene calls are TRBV15 and TRBJ2-5, with a tentative D call TRBD2 (6 bases). CDR3 length equals 15 residues. Trimming pared 8 bases from V and 1 base from J, leaving 17 bases between. Germline V lookup: CDR1 LNHNV, CDR2 YYDKDF (reference sequence). The DNA for the CDR3 is TGTGCCACCTCACGCAGGACGGGGGTCCAAGAGACCCAGTACTTC. Protein product: CATSRRTGVQETQYF.

J is TRBJ1-2 and V is TRBV10-3, with D possibly TRBD1 on 5 matching bases. The CDR3 totals 13 residues. The germline V and J ends were trimmed by 6 bases and 2 bases, with 10 bases remaining between them. Germline-derived CDR1 and CDR2 are ENHRY and SYGVKD. CDR3 amino acids: CAISPGENYGYTF. The DNA of the CDR3 is TGTGCCATCAGCCCGGGGGAGAACTATGGCTACACCTTC.

The chain carries TRBV29-1 and TRBJ1-2; D unclear. V lost 4 bases, J lost 4 bases, and 13 bases lay in between. Germline V gene sequence: CDR1 SQVTM, CDR2 ANQGSEA. This CDR3 is built from 13 residues. CDR3 region: CSVGATELYGYTF. The CDR3 bases are TGCAGCGTTGGCGCCACAGAACTCTATGGCTACACCTTC.

The chain couples TRBV27 to TRBJ2-4, with TRBD1 as a possible D gene (7 bases). The germline V gene encodes CDR1 MNHEY and CDR2 SMNVEV (reference sequence). The CDR3 has 13 residues. The V end was cut by 7 bases, the J end by 6 bases, with 13 bases between. The CDR3 region has the DNA TGTGCCAGCAAAGGGACAGCGGGAAACATTCAGTACTTC. Translated: CASKGTAGNIQYF.

The genes are TRBV23-1 and TRBJ2-5; 10 bases fit TRBD2. TRBV23-1 falls under the ORF class, with uncertain function. This CDR3 is 19 amino acids long. Trimming at V came to 2 bases and at J to 11 bases, leaving 23 bases not matched to a gene. For the CDR3, the DNA is TGCGCCAGCAGTCAACCCGGGACTAGCGACCGAAGGAGGTCTAGGGAGCAGTACTTC. It specifies CASSQPGTSDRRRSREQYF.

This chain's CDR3 is CASSLGTGVTGELFF. CDR3 DNA sequence: TGTGCCAGCAGCTTAGGTACCGGGGTCACCGGGGAGCTGTTTTTT. The chain has TRBV7-3 and TRBJ2-2, with D tentatively TRBD2 (5 bases). There are 15 residues in the CDR3. Trimming cost V 2 bases and J 4 bases, with 11 bases left between them. Germline CDR1 and CDR2: SGHTA and FQGTGA.

This sequence joins TRBV7-3 and TRBJ2-5, with D possibly being TRBD2 (6 bases). The CDR3 has 15 amino acids. Trimming removed 1 base at V and 5 bases at J, with 14 bases between. Germline V gives CDR1 SGHTA, CDR2 FQGTGA. The CDR3 loop reads CASSLMSSELETQYF. The CDR3 region has the DNA TGTGCCAGCAGCTTAATGTCTAGCGAATTGGAGACCCAGTACTTC.

This rearrangement joins TRBV5-4 to TRBJ1-2; a weak D match, TRBD1 (6 bases). The germline V and J ends were trimmed by 3 bases and 2 bases, with 14 bases remaining between them. Germline V lookup: CDR1 SGHNT, CDR2 YYREEE (reference sequence). The CDR3 is 15 residues long. CDR3 nucleotides: TGTGCCAGCAGCTCCGCGACAGGTACGAACTATGGCTACACCTTC. It specifies CASSSATGTNYGYTF.

The V gene is TRBV18, the J gene TRBJ1-4, with D tentatively TRBD1 (5 bases). The CDR3 has 15 residues. With 4 bases removed from V and 0 bases from J, the gap between germline ends came to 9 bases. The germline CDR1 and CDR2 sequences are KGHSH and LQKENI. The CDR3 bases are TGTGCCAGCTCACAGAGGACAACAACTAATGAAAAACTGTTTTTT. Residues: CASSQRTTTNEKLFF.

The rearrangement uses TRBV5-1 and TRBJ1-5; 11 bases match TRBD1. Germline CDR1 SGHRS, CDR2 YFSETQ. J gave up 0 bases and V 3 bases, and 8 bases lay outside the gene matches. This CDR3 contains 18 residues. The CDR3 DNA reads as TGCGCCAGCAGCTCGGACAGGGGGCATGGTAATAGCAATCAGCCCCAGCATTTT. Protein sequence: CASSSDRGHGNSNQPQHF. Looking up the rest from reference TRBV5-1 and TRBJ1-5 gives the full variable domain: KAGVTQTPRYLIKTRGQQVTLSCSPISGHRSVSWYQQTPGQGLQFLFEYFSETQRNKGNFPGRFSGRQFSNSRSEMNVSTLELGDSALYLCASSSDRGHGNSNQPQHFGDGTRLSIL.

CDR3 nucleotide sequence: TGTGCCAGCTCACCAGCGGGGGCGAGGGAGACCCAGTACTTC. Translated: CASSPAGARETQYF. The rearrangement links TRBV18 to TRBJ2-5; perhaps TRBD2 as D (7 bases). The CDR3 has 14 amino acids. The germline CDR1 and CDR2 sequences are KGHSH and LQKENI. V was trimmed by 2 bases and J by 5 bases, leaving 12 bases between them.

The chain has TRBV2 and TRBJ1-2; D is unresolved. The V gene's germline CDR1 is SNHLY and CDR2 FYNNEI. Trimming stripped 6 bases from V and 0 bases from J, with 11 bases between. CDR3 size: 14 residues. In DNA, the CDR3 is TGTGCCAGCAGCCTAGTCCAGCCTAACTATGGCTACACCTTC. It is translated as CASSLVQPNYGYTF.

The table lists this clone with a count of one. V and J are TRBV19 and TRBJ2-5; D perhaps matches TRBD1 (6 bases). There are 15 residues in the CDR3. V lost 4 bases, J lost 9 bases, and 21 bases lay in between. Germline V CDR1 and CDR2: LNHDA, SQIVND (reference sequence). This CDR3 is CASSKYPGPEGAQYF. The CDR3 region has the DNA TGTGCCAGTAGTAAATATCCGGGCCCCGAGGGGGCCCAGTACTTC.